This record concerns one TCR beta chain sequence. The CDR3 runs 16 residues. CDR1 is SGHRS and CDR2 is YFSETQ in the germline V gene. The V segment lost 0 bases and the J segment 6 bases; nucleotides outside the gene matches: 8. This record belongs to a study of blood T cell repertoires in COVID-19. About the research overall: Samples representing acute and convalescent COVID-19 were sourced from the United States, Italy and Spain. Nucleic acid was either cDNA or gDNA, and it came from T cells, B-cell-depleted T cells, or PBMCs.

As processed by the authors: Reference gene primer amplification gave estimated nucleated cell counts. Profiling relied on immunoSEQ multiplex PCR, and the TCRdb table lists in-frame clones only, not all of them. The V and J calls and clone size come from that table; D and trimming were worked out from the DNA. The sample consists of about 97,000 clones, roughly nine tenths of them appearing once. The sequencing input was peripheral blood. V gene TRBV5-1 combines with J gene TRBJ2-1; 8 positions agree with TRBD2. This TCR was sampled from a man between 60 and 70 years old with acute or convalescent COVID-19. The CDR3 here is CASSLDRGLGPNEQFF. In DNA, the CDR3 is TGCGCCAGCAGCTTGGATCGGGGACTAGGACCCAATGAGCAGTTCTTC.